This T cell receptor beta chain is drawn from a study of Graves' ophthalmopathy and Graves' hyperthyroidism. Overall study findings and caveats: Predictions made by the model for ophthalmopathy progression reached over 55% sensitivity and around 72% specificity.

This clonotype was counted ten times or more. Its specificity is not known. Moderate-to-severe activity, CAS at least 3, NOSPECS at least 4 and duration under 3 months characterized donors with ophthalmopathy. Lactation, pregnancy, uncontrolled infections and other autoimmune diseases were all grounds for excluding patients. As diagnostic evidence, clinical symptoms, serum thyroxine, TRAb, thyroid ultrasound and orbital computed tomography were relied upon. Amplified TCR beta CDR3 regions were obtained using RNA transcripts as template. RT-PCR with HTBI primers came first, then second-round multiplex PCR. TCRdb itself ran the multiplex PCR reads through MiXCR, one entry per CDR3 protein. The sample has approximately 150,000 distinct CDR3 sequences; approximately 40% are singletons. This CDR3 region has 14 residues. J lost 4 bases, V lost 10 bases, and 7 bases had no gene match. CDR1 and CDR2 (germline): LNHDA, SQIVND (reference sequence).

The sequencing sample was made of peripheral blood. The TCR sequence derives from a man younger than 40 with Graves' ophthalmopathy. This chain uses TRBV19 with TRBJ1-6; 7 bases align to TRBD1. The CDR3 DNA is TGTGCCACACAACCGGGACAGTATAATTCACCCCTCCACTTT. Translating gives CATQPGQYNSPLHF.